This TCR beta chain was profiled in a study of blood T cell repertoires in COVID-19. At the level of the study: Samples of COVID-19 (acute and convalescent) were obtained from the United States, Italy and Spain. T cells, B-cell-depleted T cells, or PBMCs supplied cDNA or gDNA.

In the authors' workflow: Cell counts per sample came from amplifying reference gene primers. Method: immunoSEQ multiplex PCR; TCRdb's copy keeps in-frame clones and lacks some. V and J calls and clone size are copied from that table; D and trimming were computed from the DNA. There are 53,000 or so clones in the sample; 77% occur only once, and 35% to 55% lies in the top ten. CDR3 length: 14 residues. Trimming cost V 0 bases and J 1 base, with 7 bases left between them. CDR1 is SGHRS, CDR2 YFSETQ, per germline. The material sequenced was peripheral blood. The V and J genes are TRBV5-1 and TRBJ1-2, with TRBD1 as a possible D gene (5 bases). This receptor was obtained from a man aged 65 to 79 with active or convalescent COVID-19. The CDR3 sequence is CASSLAGLNYGYTF. CDR3 bases: TGCGCCAGCAGCTTGGCGGGACTTAACTATGGCTACACCTTC.